Below, 22 T cell receptor beta chains from the same sample are listed, as sequenced in a study of regulatory T cells in long-lasting Graves disease. This sample's time point: persistent/refractory GD, antithyroid drugs over 5 years with positive TRAb. The TCR library was prepared using RNA isolated from PBMCs. Sequencing libraries for TCR beta were prepared with iRepertoire HTBI primers and Arm-PCR of CDR3 regions. TCRdb reanalysed the multiplex PCR reads using MiXCR and keeps one entry per CDR3 protein. Here the sample spans around 450,000 distinct CDR3 sequences, about 22% being singletons. The input for sequencing was peripheral blood mononuclear cells (PBMCs), taken when the disease was refractory, from a patient treated with antithyroid drugs. Receptor source: a female donor with Graves disease.

V is TRBV19 and J is TRBJ1-5; a weak D match, TRBD1 (5 bases). In germline, CDR1 is LNHDA, CDR2 SQIVND (reference sequence). CDR3 size: 15 residues. The V gene lost 7 bases and the J gene lost 2 bases, with 15 bases spanning the gap. The CDR3 nucleotides read TGTGCCAGTACCCCTAGGGGTCAGGGCAATCAGCCCCAGCATTTT. Translated: CASTPRGQGNQPQHF.

The table lists this clonotype with many counts. This chain joins TRBV6-1 and TRBJ2-5; D may match TRBD1 or TRBD2 (6 bases each). The CDR3 loop spans 15 amino acids. Germline V lookup: CDR1 MNHNS, CDR2 SASEGT. Trimming cost V 6 bases and J 5 bases, with 19 bases left between them. For the CDR3, the DNA is TGTGCCAGCAGCGCCTTGGGGGTCGGGGGCGAGACCCAGTACTTC. It codes for CASSALGVGGETQYF.

This clonotype appeared a few times. V is TRBV7-2 and J is TRBJ2-1; 10 bases align to TRBD2. This CDR3 is built from 15 residues. CDR1 and CDR2 (germline): SGHTA, FQGNSA. The trim removed 6 bases at V and 12 bases at J, leaving 14 bases unmatched. CDR3 sequence reads: CASSPTGTSAHPQFF. The CDR3 region has the DNA TGTGCCAGCAGTCCCACCGGGACTAGCGCTCACCCGCAGTTCTTC.

This clonotype has ten or more counts. CDR3 nucleotide sequence: TGTGCCAGCAGTTTAGCGCGGGGGTCCTCTGGCTACACCTTC. It codes for CASSLARGSSGYTF. The chain joins TRBV12-3 or TRBV12-4 to TRBJ1-2, with D possibly being TRBD1 (5 bases). Trimming pared 0 bases from V and 7 bases from J, leaving 12 bases between. The CDR3 contains 14 residues.

The gene calls are TRBV4-1 and TRBJ2-2; 7 nucleotides line up with TRBD2. Germline V gene data show CDR1 as MGHRA and CDR2 as YSYEKL. Unmatched junction bases numbered 6, after V lost 1 base and J lost 7 bases. The CDR3 is 15 amino acids. CDR3 sequence (DNA): TGCGCCAGCAGCCAAGGGGGAGGGAAGGGCGGGGAGCTGTTTTTT. This translates into CASSQGGGKGGELFF.

The table lists this clonotype with a few counts. This chain connects TRBV13 to TRBJ1-5; 9 bases fit TRBD1. CDR1 is PRHDT, CDR2 FYEKMQ, per germline (reference sequence). The junction had 2 bases not matched to a gene; V was cut back by 5 bases and J by 0 bases. There are 15 residues in the CDR3. The CDR3 sequence is CASSTGGYSNQPQHF. Here the CDR3 DNA reads TGTGCCAGCAGCACAGGGGGCTATAGCAATCAGCCCCAGCATTTT.

The table lists this clonotype with many counts. The genes are TRBV7-9 and TRBJ2-7; D unresolved. The CDR3 extends over 11 amino acids. V lost 2 bases and J lost 5, with 4 bases in between. Germline values: CDR1 SEHNR, CDR2 FQNEAQ (reference sequence). CDR3 residues: CASSLSNEQYF. CDR3 DNA: TGTGCCAGCAGCTTAAGTAACGAGCAGTACTTC.

The J gene is TRBJ1-5, the V gene TRBV30; possibly TRBD1 for D (5 bases). The CDR3 is made up of 14 amino acids. The V end was cut by 0 bases, the J end by 5 bases, with 11 bases between. In germline, CDR1 is GTSNPN, CDR2 SVGIG (reference sequence). CDR3 sequence reads: CAWSVGSGYQPQHF. The CDR3, as DNA: TGTGCCTGGAGTGTCGGGTCAGGGTATCAGCCCCAGCATTTT. Filled out from reference TRBV30 and TRBJ1-5, the complete variable domain reads SQTIHQWPATLVQPVGSPLSLECTVEGTSNPNLYWYRQAAGRGLQLLFYSVGIGQISSEVPQNLSASRPQDRQFILSSKKLLLSDSGFYLCAWSVGSGYQPQHFGDGTRLSIL.

This clonotype was counted many times. This chain links TRBV28 with TRBJ1-1; D gene uncertain. The length of the CDR3 is 11 residues. Trimming shortened V by 2 bases and J by 7 bases, and 5 bases separated the two germline ends. In germline, CDR1 is MDHEN, CDR2 SYDVKM. This CDR3 is CASSLGFEAFF. CDR3 DNA sequence: TGTGCCAGCAGTTTAGGGTTTGAAGCTTTCTTT. Complete variable domain (other parts from reference TRBV28 and TRBJ1-1): DVKVTQSSRYLVKRTGEKVFLECVQDMDHENMFWYRQDPGLGLRLIYFSYDVKMKEKGDIPEGYSVSREKKERFSLILESASTNQTSMYLCASSLGFEAFFGQGTRLTVV.

A note on this clonotype: A much more abundant neighbour one base away suggests this may be a read error. The V call is TRBV6-1, the J call TRBJ2-2; a weak D match, TRBD2 (5 bases). CDR1 is MNHNS and CDR2 is SASEGT in the germline V gene. This CDR3 comprises 13 residues. CDR3 DNA: TGTGCCAGCAGTCCTCCGGGGATCGGGGTGCTGTTTTTT. It yields the protein CASSPPGIGVLFF.

The chain uses TRBV5-5 and TRBJ2-7; 8 bases map to TRBD2. Germline loops: CDR1 SGHKS, CDR2 YYEKEE (reference sequence). Trimming removed 0 bases from V and 0 bases from J; junction bases left unmatched: 8. This CDR3 region has 17 residues. In DNA, the CDR3 is TGTGCCAGCAGCTTGGCGGGGGGGACGGATTTCTCCTACGAGCAGTACTTC. Amino acids: CASSLAGGTDFSYEQYF.

The chain carries TRBV12-5 and TRBJ2-1; D is unresolved. Trimming shortened V by 7 bases and J by 6 bases, and 19 bases separated the two germline ends. The CDR3 is 15 residues long. The germline CDR1 and CDR2 sequences are LGHNT and FRNRAP. CDR3 loop: CASETAVLSTNEQFF. CDR3 sequence (DNA): TGTGCTAGTGAAACTGCGGTCCTAAGCACCAATGAGCAGTTCTTC.

This clonotype turned up a few times. The chain couples TRBV5-6 to TRBJ1-1; 7 bases are shared with TRBD1. This CDR3 comprises 14 residues. The ends lost 2 bases at V and 4 bases at J; junction bases unmatched: 5. CDR1 is SGHDT and CDR2 is YYEEEE in the germline V gene. The DNA of the CDR3 is TGTGCCAGCAGCTTAGCCACAGGGGTCACTGAAGCTTTCTTT. Translation gives CASSLATGVTEAFF.

This clonotype was recorded a few times. The V call is TRBV19, the J call TRBJ1-5; D not resolved. CDR1 is LNHDA and CDR2 is SQIVND in the germline V gene (reference sequence). V was cut by 6 bases and J by 3 bases, with 9 bases left in between. This CDR3 contains 13 residues. CDR3 DNA sequence: TGTGCCAGTAGCGGCGGGATCAATCAGCCCCAGCATTTT. Protein product: CASSGGINQPQHF.

This clonotype was counted a few times. The V and J genes are TRBV27 and TRBJ2-5, with 7 bases identical to TRBD2. The CDR3 covers 18 residues. With V trimmed by 0 bases and J by 1 base, 11 bases remained unmatched. Germline V gene data show CDR1 as MNHEY and CDR2 as SMNVEV (reference sequence). Written as DNA, the CDR3 is TGTGCCAGCAGTTTATCTCTTAGCCGGGACTACGCCCAAGAGACCCAGTACTTC. Amino acids: CASSLSLSRDYAQETQYF.

This chain connects TRBV20-1 to TRBJ2-7; D may be TRBD1 (6 bases). The CDR3 totals 11 residues. The V gene's germline CDR1 is DFQATT and CDR2 SNEGSKA (reference sequence). Trimming cost V 6 bases and J 5 bases, with 11 bases left between them. CDR3 region: CSAAQGHEQYF. The CDR3 DNA reads as TGCAGTGCCGCACAGGGCCACGAGCAGTACTTC.

This clonotype has a count of ten or more. The chain employs TRBV6-1 and TRBJ2-6, with D hard to call. In germline, CDR1 is MNHNS, CDR2 SASEGT. Trimming shortened V by 6 bases and J by 2 bases, and 8 bases separated the two germline ends. The CDR3 contains 14 residues. This chain's CDR3 is CASRVNAGANVLTF. Written as DNA, the CDR3 is TGTGCCAGCAGGGTAAACGCTGGGGCCAACGTCCTGACTTTC.

The chain has TRBV20-1 and TRBJ2-5; D not certain. With 0 bases removed from V and 6 bases from J, the gap between germline ends came to 11 bases. CDR1 and CDR2 from the germline V gene are DFQATT and SNEGSKA (reference sequence). The CDR3 length is 13 residues. The CDR3: CSARERYVQTQYF. The CDR3 coding sequence is TGCAGTGCTAGAGAACGCTACGTGCAGACCCAGTACTTC.

The chain couples TRBV9 to TRBJ2-2; D could derive from TRBD1 or TRBD2 (5 bases each). The V gene's germline CDR1 is SGDLS and CDR2 YYNGEE. The ends were cut back, 1 base at V and 7 bases at J, with 14 bases in the middle. The CDR3 sequence is 15 residues long. This CDR3 reads CASSVSGALGGELFF. Here the CDR3 DNA reads TGTGCCAGCAGCGTATCCGGGGCACTTGGCGGGGAGCTGTTTTTT.

In its sample, this clonotype was seen a few times. The chain combines TRBV20-1 with TRBJ2-7; the D gene is possibly TRBD2 (6 bases). This CDR3 has 15 amino acids. Trimming left V 6 bases short and J 1 base short, with 19 bases between. Germline V CDR1 and CDR2: DFQATT, SNEGSKA (reference sequence). CDR3 amino acids: CSAPRGSGLSYEQYF. The CDR3 DNA reads TGCAGTGCGCCCCGTGGTAGCGGTTTATCCTACGAGCAGTACTTC.

This clonotype has a count of ten or more. The chain couples TRBV27 to TRBJ1-2; no definite D call. V was clipped by 5 bases and J by 4 bases, with 11 bases between them. The CDR3 has 13 amino acids. Germline values: CDR1 MNHEY, CDR2 SMNVEV (reference sequence). The CDR3 reads CASSLTESYGYTF. The CDR3 nucleotides read TGTGCCAGCAGTCTTACAGAGAGCTATGGCTACACCTTC.

This sequence joins TRBV28 and TRBJ2-3; tentative D call: TRBD2 (7 bases). Trimming took 5 bases from V and 4 from J, leaving 19 bases between them. Germline lookup yields CDR1 MDHEN and CDR2 SYDVKM. The CDR3 runs 16 residues. As DNA, the CDR3 is TGTGCCAGCAGTGGGGGGGGGCGGGAGATCTCAGATACGCAGTATTTT. Residues: CASSGGGREISDTQYF.